This paragraph covers one T cell receptor beta chain sequence. Other DNA sequences of this sample code for an identical CDR3. This sample was included in a study of blood T cell repertoires in COVID-19. Study summary: COVID-19 samples collected from the United States, Italy and Spain covered acute and convalescent phases. T cells, B-cell-depleted T cells, or PBMCs provided the cDNA or gDNA that served as material.

Authors' analysis steps: Amplification of reference gene primers was used by the study to estimate nucleated cell counts. Repertoires were generated with immunoSEQ multiplex PCR, while TCRdb's copy carries only in-frame clones and drops some. From that table come the V and J calls and clone size; the DNA was used to work out D and trimming. The repertoire holds some 320,000 clones, with roughly 85% as singletons. Sequenced sample: peripheral blood. The clonotype was recovered from a human donor in a cohort sampled during active COVID-19.

The CDR3 DNA follows: TGTGCCAGTCGGCCTAGCGGAGACACCGGGGAGCTGTTTTTT. This encodes CASRPSGDTGELFF. The V and J genes are TRBV19 and TRBJ2-2; TRBD2 matches at 7 bases. The CDR3 extends over 14 amino acids. The V gene end was trimmed by 8 bases and the J gene end by 3 bases; junction bases not matched to a gene: 6. Per the germline V gene, CDR1 is LNHDA and CDR2 is SQIVND (reference sequence).